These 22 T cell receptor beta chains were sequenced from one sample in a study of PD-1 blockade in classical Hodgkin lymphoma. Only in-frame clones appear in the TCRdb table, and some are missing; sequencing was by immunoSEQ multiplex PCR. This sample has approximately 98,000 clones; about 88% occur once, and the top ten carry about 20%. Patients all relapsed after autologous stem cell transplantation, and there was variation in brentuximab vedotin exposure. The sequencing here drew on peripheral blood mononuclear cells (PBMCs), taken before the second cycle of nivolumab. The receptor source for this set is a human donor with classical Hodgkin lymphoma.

Written as DNA, the CDR3 is TGTGCCAGCTCACCACCGCGAGTCGCGGGGAATGAGCAGTTCTTC. It translates to CASSPPRVAGNEQFF. The genes are TRBV18 and TRBJ2-1; a weak D match, TRBD2 (6 bases). The CDR3 has 15 residues. V shed 0 bases and J shed 7 bases, with 13 bases lying between them. Germline CDR1 reads KGHSH; CDR2 reads LQKENI.

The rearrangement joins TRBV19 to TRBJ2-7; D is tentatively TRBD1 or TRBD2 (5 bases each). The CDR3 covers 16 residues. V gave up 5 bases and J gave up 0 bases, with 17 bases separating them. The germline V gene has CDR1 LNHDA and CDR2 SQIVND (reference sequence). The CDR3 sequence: CASSVLPGPLSYEQYF. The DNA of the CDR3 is TGTGCCAGTAGTGTTCTGCCGGGACCTCTCTCCTACGAGCAGTACTTC.

DNA of the CDR3: TGTGCCAGCAGTCTAGAAAGGTGGAACACTGAAGCTTTCTTT. Translation gives CASSLERWNTEAFF. The chain recombines TRBV27 with TRBJ1-1; D remains unclear. V was pared by 5 bases and J by 1 base, with 11 bases between. The germline V gene has CDR1 MNHEY and CDR2 SMNVEV (reference sequence). There are 14 residues in the CDR3.

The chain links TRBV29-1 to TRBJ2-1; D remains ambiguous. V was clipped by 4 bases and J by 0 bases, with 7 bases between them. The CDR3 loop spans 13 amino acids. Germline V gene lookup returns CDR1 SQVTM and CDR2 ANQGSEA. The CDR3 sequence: CSVARSSYNEQFF. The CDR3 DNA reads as TGCAGCGTTGCCCGATCCTCCTACAATGAGCAGTTCTTC.

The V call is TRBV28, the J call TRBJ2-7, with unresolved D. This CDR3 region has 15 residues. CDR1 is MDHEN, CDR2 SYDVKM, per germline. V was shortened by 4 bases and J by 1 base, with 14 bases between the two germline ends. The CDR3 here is CASSSWASSSYEQYF. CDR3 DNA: TGTGCCAGCAGTTCCTGGGCTAGTAGTTCCTACGAGCAGTACTTC.

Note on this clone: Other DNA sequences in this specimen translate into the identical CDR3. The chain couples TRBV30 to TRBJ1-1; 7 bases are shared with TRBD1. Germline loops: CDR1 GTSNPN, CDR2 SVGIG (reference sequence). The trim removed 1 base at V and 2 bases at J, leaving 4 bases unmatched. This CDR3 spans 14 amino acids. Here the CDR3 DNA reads TGTGCCTGGAGTGCCTGGGACAGAAACACTGAAGCTTTCTTT. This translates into CAWSAWDRNTEAFF.

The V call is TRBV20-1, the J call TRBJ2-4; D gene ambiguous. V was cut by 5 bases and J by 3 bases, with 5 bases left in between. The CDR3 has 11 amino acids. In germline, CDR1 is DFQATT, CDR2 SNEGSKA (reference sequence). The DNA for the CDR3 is TGCAGTGCTGGAAACAAAAACATTCAGTACTTC. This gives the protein CSAGNKNIQYF.

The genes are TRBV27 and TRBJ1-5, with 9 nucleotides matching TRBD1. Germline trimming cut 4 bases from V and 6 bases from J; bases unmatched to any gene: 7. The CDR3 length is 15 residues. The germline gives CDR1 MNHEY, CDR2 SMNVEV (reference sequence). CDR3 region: CASSWTGDYGQPQHF. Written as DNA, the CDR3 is TGTGCCAGCAGTTGGACAGGGGATTATGGTCAGCCCCAGCATTTT.

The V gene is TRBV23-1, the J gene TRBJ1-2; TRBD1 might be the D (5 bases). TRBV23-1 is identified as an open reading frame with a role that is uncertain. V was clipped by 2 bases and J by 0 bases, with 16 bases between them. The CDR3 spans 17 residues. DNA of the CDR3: TGCGCCAGCAGTCAACCCCCCTTACAGGTAGCTAACTATGGCTACACCTTC. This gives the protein CASSQPPLQVANYGYTF.

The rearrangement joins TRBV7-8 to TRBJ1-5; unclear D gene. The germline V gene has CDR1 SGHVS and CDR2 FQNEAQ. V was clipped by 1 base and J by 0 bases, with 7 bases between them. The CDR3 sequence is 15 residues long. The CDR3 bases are TGTGCCAGCAGCTTAGGGGATTTTAGCAATCAGCCCCAGCATTTT. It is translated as CASSLGDFSNQPQHF.

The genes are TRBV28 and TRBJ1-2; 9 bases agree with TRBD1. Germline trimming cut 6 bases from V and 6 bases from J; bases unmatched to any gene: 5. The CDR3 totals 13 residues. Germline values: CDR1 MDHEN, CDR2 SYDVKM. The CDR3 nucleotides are TGTGCCAGCAGCACAGGGGGCAGGAATGGCTACACCTTC. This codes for CASSTGGRNGYTF.

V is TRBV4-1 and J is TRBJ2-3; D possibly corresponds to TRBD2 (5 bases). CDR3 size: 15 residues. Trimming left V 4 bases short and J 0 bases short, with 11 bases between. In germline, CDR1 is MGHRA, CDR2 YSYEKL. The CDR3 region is CASSPILGSTDTQYF. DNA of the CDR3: TGCGCCAGCAGCCCAATACTAGGTAGCACAGATACGCAGTATTTT.

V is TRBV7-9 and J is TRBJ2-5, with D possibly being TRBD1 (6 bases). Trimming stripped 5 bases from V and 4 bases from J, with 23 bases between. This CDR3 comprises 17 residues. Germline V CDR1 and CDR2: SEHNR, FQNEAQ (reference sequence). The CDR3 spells CASSAIDRSARGETQYF. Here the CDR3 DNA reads TGTGCCAGCAGCGCCATCGACAGGTCCGCCCGGGGAGAGACCCAGTACTTC. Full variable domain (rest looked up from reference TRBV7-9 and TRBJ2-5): DTGVSQNPRHKITKRGQNVTFRCDPISEHNRLYWYRQTLGQGPEFLTYFQNEAQLEKSRLLSDRFSAERPKGSFSTLEIQRTEQGDSAMYLCASSAIDRSARGETQYFGPGTRLLVL.

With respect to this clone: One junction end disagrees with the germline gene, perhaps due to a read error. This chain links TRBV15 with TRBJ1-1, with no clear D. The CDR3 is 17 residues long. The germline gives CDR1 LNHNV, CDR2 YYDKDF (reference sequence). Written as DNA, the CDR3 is TGTGCCACCAGCAGAGTAGGGTGGTATGATTTGAACACTGAAGCTTCCTTT. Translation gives CATSRVGWYDLNTEASF.

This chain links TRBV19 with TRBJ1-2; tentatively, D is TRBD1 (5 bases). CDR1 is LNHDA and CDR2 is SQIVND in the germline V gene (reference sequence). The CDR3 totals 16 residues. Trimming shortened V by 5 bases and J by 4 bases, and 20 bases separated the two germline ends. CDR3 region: CASSPSGDSRFYGYTF. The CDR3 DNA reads TGTGCCAGTAGTCCCTCTGGGGACTCCAGGTTCTATGGCTACACCTTC.

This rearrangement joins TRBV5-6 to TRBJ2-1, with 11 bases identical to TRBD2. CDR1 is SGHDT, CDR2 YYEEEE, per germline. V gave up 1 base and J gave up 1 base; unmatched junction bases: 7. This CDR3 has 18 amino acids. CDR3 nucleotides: TGTGCCAGCAGCTTGTTCGCATTAGCGGGAGGGTCCTACAATGAGCAGTTCTTC. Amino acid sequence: CASSLFALAGGSYNEQFF.

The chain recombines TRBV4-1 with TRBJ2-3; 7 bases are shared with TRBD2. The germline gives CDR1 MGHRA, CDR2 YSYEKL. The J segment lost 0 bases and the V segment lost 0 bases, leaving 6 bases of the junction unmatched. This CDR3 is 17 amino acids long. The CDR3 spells CASSQDGSGLSTDTQYF. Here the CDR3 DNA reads TGCGCCAGCAGCCAAGATGGTAGCGGGCTTAGCACAGATACGCAGTATTTT.

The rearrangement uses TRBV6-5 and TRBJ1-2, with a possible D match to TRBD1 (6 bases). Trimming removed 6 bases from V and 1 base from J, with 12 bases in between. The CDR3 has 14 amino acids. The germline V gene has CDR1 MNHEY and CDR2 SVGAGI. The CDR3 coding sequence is TGTGCCAGCAGCCCGGGACATCTTAACTATGGCTACACCTTC. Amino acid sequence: CASSPGHLNYGYTF.

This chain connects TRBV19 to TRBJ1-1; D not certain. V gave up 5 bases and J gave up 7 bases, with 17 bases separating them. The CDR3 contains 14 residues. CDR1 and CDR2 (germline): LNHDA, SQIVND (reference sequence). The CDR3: CASSSRTGGNEAFF. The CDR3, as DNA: TGTGCCAGTAGTTCCAGGACTGGAGGGAATGAAGCTTTCTTT.

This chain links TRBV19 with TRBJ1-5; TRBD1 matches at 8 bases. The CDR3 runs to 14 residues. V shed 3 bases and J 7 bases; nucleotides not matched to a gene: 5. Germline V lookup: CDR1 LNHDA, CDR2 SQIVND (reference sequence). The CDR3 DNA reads TGTGCCAGTAGTATCCAGGGGGCCGGGCAGCCCCAGCATTTT. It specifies CASSIQGAGQPQHF. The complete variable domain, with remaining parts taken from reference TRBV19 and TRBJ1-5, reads DGGITQSPKYLFRKEGQNVTLSCEQNLNHDAMYWYRQDPGQGLRLIYYSQIVNDFQKGDIAEGYSVSREKKESFPLTVTSAQKNPTAFYLCASSIQGAGQPQHFGDGTRLSIL.

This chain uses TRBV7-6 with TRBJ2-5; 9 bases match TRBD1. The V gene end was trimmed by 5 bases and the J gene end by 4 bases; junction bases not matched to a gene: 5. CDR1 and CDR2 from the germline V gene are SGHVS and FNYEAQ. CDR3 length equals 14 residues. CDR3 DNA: TGTGCCAGCAGCCTACAGGGGGCCGTAGAGACCCAGTACTTC. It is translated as CASSLQGAVETQYF.

CDR3: CASSTSALGGDEQYF. The CDR3 coding sequence is TGTGCCAGTAGTACCTCGGCCCTGGGAGGTGACGAGCAGTACTTC. This rearrangement joins TRBV19 to TRBJ2-7; the D gene is possibly TRBD2 (6 bases). This CDR3 is 15 amino acids long. From germline, CDR1 is LNHDA and CDR2 SQIVND (reference sequence). V was clipped by 4 bases and J by 5 bases, with 18 bases between them.